These T cell receptor beta chains were read from a single sample in a study of blood T cells in healthy people across ages. Each CDR3 protein is one row after TCRdb ran MiXCR on the 5' RACE reads. In the table there are 800,000 or so distinct CDR3 sequences, about 62% of which are singletons. Sequencing used blood. These receptors all stem from a man aged 25-45 years in good health. Both conserved end residues are part of each CDR3. Fields, in order: clone size, J gene, CDR3 length, V gene, D gene, CDR3 protein, CDR3 DNA. A D gene is named only where the DNA matches it firmly. Clone size appears in some rows only: once, few, many, or a class for an expanded clone.

clone_size: many
j_call: TRBJ2-3
cdr3_length: 16
v_call: TRBV4-3
d_call: -
cdr3_aa: CASSQDGLGGTDTQYF
cdr3_nt: TGCGCCAGCAGCCAAGATGGCCTCGGAGGCACAGATACGCAGTATTTT

clone_size: once
j_call: TRBJ1-5
cdr3_length: 15
v_call: TRBV21-1
d_call: -
cdr3_aa: CASSRGRGCNQPQHF
cdr3_nt: TGTGCCAGCAGCCGTGGCAGGGGGTGCAATCAGCCCCAGCATTTT

clone_size: -
j_call: TRBJ1-1
cdr3_length: 13
v_call: TRBV29-1
d_call: -
cdr3_aa: CSVVQPLNTEAFF
cdr3_nt: TGCAGCGTTGTACAGCCTTTGAACACTGAAGCTTTCTTT

clone_size: -
j_call: TRBJ2-5
cdr3_length: 15
v_call: TRBV28
d_call: TRBD1
cdr3_aa: CASSKRTGSQETQYF
cdr3_nt: TGTGCCAGCAGTAAGCGGACAGGGTCACAAGAGACCCAGTACTTC

clone_size: -
j_call: TRBJ2-3
cdr3_length: 15
v_call: TRBV7-2
d_call: -
cdr3_aa: CASSLEHGPTDTQYF
cdr3_nt: TGTGCCAGCAGCTTAGAGCACGGTCCCACAGATACGCAGTATTTT

clone_size: once
j_call: TRBJ2-5
cdr3_length: 15
v_call: TRBV4-3
d_call: -
cdr3_aa: CASSPSVQYQETQYF
cdr3_nt: TGCGCCAGCAGCCCTTCTGTACAGTACCAAGAGACCCAGTACTTC

clone_size: -
j_call: TRBJ2-7
cdr3_length: 16
v_call: TRBV20-1
d_call: -
cdr3_aa: CSARDQQGRSTYEQYF
cdr3_nt: TGCAGTGCTAGAGATCAGCAGGGCAGGTCAACCTACGAGCAGTACTTC

clone_size: -
j_call: TRBJ2-4
cdr3_length: 12
v_call: TRBV25-1
d_call: TRBD2
cdr3_aa: CASSEAGDIQYF
cdr3_nt: TGTGCCAGCAGTGAGGCGGGGGACATTCAGTACTTC

clone_size: -
j_call: TRBJ2-3
cdr3_length: 12
v_call: TRBV30
d_call: -
cdr3_aa: CAWSDWGTFVYF
cdr3_nt: TGTGCCTGGAGTGATTGGGGGACTTTTGTGTATTTT

clone_size: -
j_call: TRBJ1-2
cdr3_length: 13
v_call: TRBV4-3
d_call: -
cdr3_aa: CASSQESGAGYTF
cdr3_nt: TGCGCCAGCAGCCAAGAATCGGGGGCTGGCTACACCTTC

clone_size: -
j_call: TRBJ2-7
cdr3_length: 19
v_call: TRBV4-3
d_call: -
cdr3_aa: CASSQVVVAGAHTTYEQYF
cdr3_nt: TGCGCCAGCAGCCAAGTCGTAGTGGCAGGGGCCCACACTACCTACGAGCAGTACTTC

clone_size: -
j_call: TRBJ1-2
cdr3_length: 17
v_call: TRBV6-5
d_call: -
cdr3_aa: CASSYSGVRTATYGYTF
cdr3_nt: TGTGCCAGCAGTTACTCGGGCGTGAGGACAGCTACCTATGGCTACACCTTC

clone_size: -
j_call: TRBJ2-4
cdr3_length: 19
v_call: TRBV10-3
d_call: TRBD1
cdr3_aa: CAISINSGQGRTSENIQYF
cdr3_nt: TGTGCCATCTCCATCAATTCGGGACAGGGAAGGACAAGTGAAAACATTCAGTACTTC

clone_size: -
j_call: TRBJ2-4
cdr3_length: 14
v_call: TRBV11-3
d_call: -
cdr3_aa: CASSRSFSYNEQYF
cdr3_nt: TGTGCCAGCAGCCGATCATTCTCCTACAATGAGCAGTACTTC

clone_size: once
j_call: TRBJ2-1
cdr3_length: 11
v_call: TRBV25-1
d_call: -
cdr3_aa: CAGGANNEQFF
cdr3_nt: TGTGCCGGGGGGGCCAACAATGAGCAGTTCTTC

clone_size: -
j_call: TRBJ2-5
cdr3_length: 14
v_call: TRBV28
d_call: -
cdr3_aa: CASNNRRTEETQYF
cdr3_nt: TGTGCCAGCAACAACCGGAGGACAGAAGAGACCCAGTACTTC